Shown below are 6 T cell receptor beta chains from a single sample sequenced in a study of molecular identifiers for immune sequencing clone quantification (dated 2018 in TCRdb). Receptors were amplified or captured by PCR. The sample was run on an Illumina HiSeq 4000. The raw public data were reprocessed by TCRdb itself: fastp quality trimming at Q25, MiXCR clonotype calling, in-frame beta chains only. Identical CDR3 protein sequences are pooled into one entry, listed with their most common genes and DNA. This sample has 85,000 to 95,000 distinct CDR3 sequences in its table, and roughly 20% of those were observed once. 0.85% of the sample rests with the top ten. The sample taken for sequencing was naive CD8+ T cells from blood, with Jurkat cell RNA spiked in. The cell subset or site label, as the study defines it: FACS-sorted CD8+CD4-CCR7+CD45RA+ naive T cells. These receptors came from a human donor in good health. Some libraries in this study had Jurkat cell RNA spiked in.

In this sample, this clonotype turned up many times. The rearrangement uses TRBV6-6 and TRBJ2-2, with no clear D. V gave up 2 bases and J gave up 10 bases, with 8 bases separating them. The length of the CDR3 is 12 residues. The germline V gene has CDR1 MNHNY and CDR2 SVGAGI (reference sequence). CDR3 protein: CASSYGPPELFF. The CDR3 DNA reads TGTGCCAGCAGTTACGGGCCGCCGGAGCTGTTTTTT.

This clonotype was counted many times. This rearrangement joins TRBV19 to TRBJ2-4; D might be TRBD1 (6 bases). Germline assignment: CDR1 LNHDA and CDR2 SQIVND (reference sequence). The CDR3 is 15 amino acids. V was pared by 3 bases and J by 1 base, with 10 bases between. The CDR3 is CASSMGARAKNIQYF. CDR3 in DNA: TGTGCCAGTAGTATGGGGGCGAGGGCCAAAAACATTCAGTACTTC.

This clonotype was picked up a small number of times. Just one base apart from a much larger clone, this may be a read error. The chain uses TRBV28 and TRBJ1-5; D might be TRBD1 (5 bases). The germline gives CDR1 MDHEN, CDR2 SYDVKM. This CDR3 comprises 15 residues. V lost 6 bases to trimming and J lost 9 bases, with 21 bases between them. In DNA, the CDR3 is TGTGCCAGCAGGATGCGAGGGGCGGTGCATCGGCCCCAGCATTTT. Protein: CASRMRGAVHRPQHF.

Concerning this clonotype itself: A much larger clone is a single base away; this may be a read error. This sequence joins TRBV20-1 and TRBJ2-1, with 10 bases aligning to TRBD2. V dropped 7 bases and J dropped 6; count of bases not matched to a gene: 12. The germline V gene encodes CDR1 DFQATT and CDR2 SNEGSKA (reference sequence). CDR3 length: 15 residues. The CDR3 here is CSVIGAGGPSNEQFF. In DNA, the CDR3 is TGCAGTGTTATAGGAGCGGGGGGGCCGAGCAATGAGCAGTTCTTC.

Note on this clonotype: A much larger clone differs by one base, so this may be a read error. V usage is TRBV6-2 or TRBV6-3 and J usage is TRBJ2-1; D remains ambiguous. Between the trimmed V and J ends, which lost 4 bases and 3 bases, there was a span of 7 bases. This CDR3 is built from 13 residues. Germline values: CDR1 MNHEY, CDR2 SVGEGT. The CDR3 loop is CASSCSRYNEQFF. The CDR3 nucleotides read TGTGCCAGCAGTTGCTCCCGCTACAATGAGCAGTTCTTC.

This clonotype was counted ten times or more. The CDR3 nucleotides are TGCAGTGCCGCCACCGGACAGGGGATTCAGCCCCAGCATTTT. Translation gives CSAATGQGIQPQHF. This chain uses TRBV20-1 with TRBJ1-5; 9 bases map to TRBD1. Germline assignment: CDR1 DFQATT and CDR2 SNEGSKA (reference sequence). V was pared by 6 bases and J by 6 bases, with 9 bases of the junction left unmatched. The CDR3 length is 14 residues.